This TCR beta chain appears in the sequencing data of a study of spatial heterogeneity in lung cancer. In TCRdb, the 5' RACE reads were re-called with MiXCR into one record per CDR3 protein. The data show about 38,000 distinct CDR3 sequences, under 7% seen once. The sample's time point: sample taken at primary tumor resection. Tumor, nontumor lung or frozen PBMC supplied whole RNA that was sequenced unsorted. V was shortened by 0 bases and J by 6 bases, with 13 bases between the two germline ends. Germline CDR1 and CDR2: SGDLS and YYNGEE. This CDR3 has 15 amino acids. This clonotype was observed many times. Its specificity is unknown. Study results and limitations: Resection blood, more than follow-up blood, showed ubiquitous expanded tumor TCRs.

This sequence was found in a male donor with early-stage non-small cell lung cancer. The sequencing here drew on PBMCs, taken at surgery. The V gene is TRBV9, the J gene TRBJ2-1, with D maybe TRBD2 (5 bases). The CDR3: CASSVAGKQSNEQFF. The CDR3 DNA reads as TGTGCCAGCAGCGTAGCGGGGAAACAAAGCAATGAGCAGTTCTTC. The variable domain in full, with the rest retrieved from reference TRBV9 and TRBJ2-1, is DSGVTQTPKHLITATGQRVTLRCSPRSGDLSVYWYQQSLDQGLQFLIQYYNGEERAKGNILERFSAQQFPDLHSELNLSSLELGDSALYFCASSVAGKQSNEQFFGPGTRLTVL.